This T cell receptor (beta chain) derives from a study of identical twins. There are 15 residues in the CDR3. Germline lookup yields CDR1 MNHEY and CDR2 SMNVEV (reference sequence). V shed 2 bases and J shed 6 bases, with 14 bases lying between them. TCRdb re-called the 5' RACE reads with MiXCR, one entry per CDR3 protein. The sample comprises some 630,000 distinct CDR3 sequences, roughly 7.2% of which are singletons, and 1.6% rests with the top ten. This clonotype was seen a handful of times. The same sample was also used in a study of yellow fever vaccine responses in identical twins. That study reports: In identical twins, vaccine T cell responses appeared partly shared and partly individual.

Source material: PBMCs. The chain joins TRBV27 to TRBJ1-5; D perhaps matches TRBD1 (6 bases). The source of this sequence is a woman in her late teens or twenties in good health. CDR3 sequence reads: CASSLRGAPGQPQHF. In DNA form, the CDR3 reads TGTGCCAGCAGTTTAAGGGGGGCTCCGGGTCAGCCCCAGCATTTT.